Listed here are 30 T cell receptor beta chains from one sample, sequenced in a study of blood T cells in healthy people across ages. For the second PCR, which ran for roughly 7 to 11 cycles, a sample-barcoded 5' primer and a J-beta primer mix were used. TCRdb independently ran MiXCR on the 5' RACE reads; one entry per CDR3 protein. Of 700,000 or so distinct CDR3 sequences in the sample, approximately 21% were seen once. The sample consisted of blood. Receptors were obtained from a man between 65 and 85 years old in good health.

This clonotype appeared a single time. J is TRBJ2-5 and V is TRBV25-1; no clear D. The CDR3 loop spans 13 amino acids. Germline V gene sequence: CDR1 MGHDK, CDR2 SYGVNS. V was shortened by 1 base and J by 3 bases, with 6 bases between the two germline ends. The CDR3 spells CASSEFSEETQYF. CDR3 nucleotides: TGTGCCAGCAGTGAATTCAGTGAAGAGACCCAGTACTTC.

V is TRBV6-5 and J is TRBJ2-3; TRBD1 aligns across 7 bases. The germline CDR1 and CDR2 sequences are MNHEY and SVGAGI. This CDR3 contains 15 residues. After removal of 7 bases from V and 0 bases from J, the junction contained 7 bases not matched to a gene. The CDR3, as DNA: TGTGCCAGCACCAAATGGGGACAGAGCACAGATACGCAGTATTTT. Its translation: CASTKWGQSTDTQYF.

This chain connects TRBV19 to TRBJ1-2; D gene ambiguous. This CDR3 contains 12 residues. Germline assignment: CDR1 LNHDA and CDR2 SQIVND (reference sequence). V was trimmed by 10 bases and J by 6 bases, leaving 15 bases between them. CDR3 bases: TGTGCCACCCAAGTTAGGGAAGATGGCTACACCTTC. Amino acids: CATQVREDGYTF.

The chain employs TRBV18 and TRBJ1-2, with D possibly being TRBD1 (5 bases). Germline V gene lookup returns CDR1 KGHSH and CDR2 LQKENI. The CDR3 is 17 amino acids. V gave up 4 bases and J gave up 2 bases, with 20 bases separating them. CDR3 protein: CASSLGFLTEQNYGYTF. CDR3 DNA sequence: TGTGCCAGCTCACTCGGTTTTTTGACAGAACAAAACTATGGCTACACCTTC.

The chain has TRBV30 and TRBJ2-2; 12 bases line up with TRBD2. The germline V gene has CDR1 GTSNPN and CDR2 SVGIG (reference sequence). CDR3 length: 16 residues. The V segment lost 0 bases and the J segment 7 bases; nucleotides outside the gene matches: 6. The CDR3: CAWSVGLAGLVGELFF. The CDR3 DNA is TGTGCCTGGAGTGTAGGACTAGCGGGATTGGTCGGGGAGCTGTTTTTT.

This clonotype was seen a single time. CDR3 coding DNA: TGTGCCAGCAGCCCCCGGGACAGTATTTTAAACATTCAGTACTTC. Protein product: CASSPRDSILNIQYF. The rearrangement uses TRBV7-2 and TRBJ2-4; 7 bases match TRBD1. Germline assignment: CDR1 SGHTA and CDR2 FQGNSA. The CDR3 has 15 amino acids. The junction had 10 bases not matched to a gene; V was cut back by 5 bases and J by 6 bases.

In its sample, this clonotype was seen a few times. This chain connects TRBV18 to TRBJ2-5; D might be TRBD1 (5 bases). The CDR3 covers 13 residues. The V end lost 5 bases, the J end lost 4 bases, and 11 bases lay between the germline ends. Germline values: CDR1 KGHSH, CDR2 LQKENI. CDR3 in amino acids: CASSSGILETQYF. The CDR3 nucleotides read TGTGCCAGCTCATCAGGGATTTTAGAGACCCAGTACTTC.

This clonotype occurred a few times. This chain joins TRBV25-1 and TRBJ2-6; D might be TRBD2 (5 bases). The CDR3 is 17 residues long. From germline, CDR1 is MGHDK and CDR2 SYGVNS. With 3 bases removed from V and 3 bases from J, the gap between germline ends came to 15 bases. CDR3 nucleotides: TGTGCCAGCAGTGATTTCGGTACGGGGAGTGGGGCCAACGTCCTGACTTTC. Translating it yields CASSDFGTGSGANVLTF. Complete variable domain (other parts from reference TRBV25-1 and TRBJ2-6): EADIYQTPRYLVIGTGKKITLECSQTMGHDKMYWYQQDPGMELHLIHYSYGVNSTEKGDLSSESTVSRIRTEHFPLTLESARPSHTSQYLCASSDFGTGSGANVLTFGAGSRLTVL.

This clonotype was detected a few times. The J gene is TRBJ1-4, the V gene TRBV7-8; TRBD1 agrees at 7 bases. The J segment lost 3 bases and the V segment lost 6 bases, leaving 7 bases of the junction unmatched. The CDR3 consists of 15 residues. The germline V gene encodes CDR1 SGHVS and CDR2 FQNEAQ. CDR3 sequence: CASRPDGTANEKLFF. The CDR3 DNA reads TGTGCCAGCAGGCCGGACGGGACAGCTAATGAAAAACTGTTTTTT.

This sequence joins TRBV7-8 and TRBJ2-3, with D perhaps being TRBD1 or TRBD2 (6 bases each). Between the trimmed V and J ends, which lost 6 bases and 2 bases, there was a span of 18 bases. The CDR3 spans 16 residues. Germline V gene sequence: CDR1 SGHVS, CDR2 FQNEAQ. CDR3 protein: CASSVMWRGTTDTQYF. CDR3 bases: TGTGCCAGCAGTGTAATGTGGAGGGGGACCACAGATACGCAGTATTTT.

Comments on this clonotype: At one of its ends the junction is not consistent with the germline gene, which may arise from a read error. The chain has TRBV7-9 and TRBJ2-1, with TRBD2 identical over 8 bases. Per the germline V gene, CDR1 is SEHNR and CDR2 is FQNEAQ (reference sequence). There are 15 residues in the CDR3. The CDR3 nucleotides are TGTGCCAGCAGCGGGACTAGTAACCTTCTCAATGAGCAGTCCTTC. Translating gives CASSGTSNLLNEQSF.

The J gene is TRBJ2-3, the V gene TRBV6-6; D gene ambiguous. V was clipped by 7 bases and J by 1 base, with 12 bases between them. The V gene's germline CDR1 is MNHNY and CDR2 SVGAGI (reference sequence). CDR3 length: 14 residues. CDR3: CASTNRPRTDTQYF. Here the CDR3 DNA reads TGTGCCAGCACCAACCGGCCACGCACAGATACGCAGTATTTT.

The CDR3 bases are TGTGCCAGCAGCTCGGGACAGGCAGCCAACTATGGCTACACCTTC. Amino acid sequence: CASSSGQAANYGYTF. The genes are TRBV7-2 and TRBJ1-2; TRBD1 aligns across 8 bases. This CDR3 has 15 amino acids. Looked up from germline, CDR1 is SGHTA and CDR2 is FQGNSA. After removal of 4 bases from V and 2 bases from J, the junction contained 6 bases not matched to a gene.

The chain uses TRBV18 and TRBJ1-3; the D gene is possibly TRBD1 (6 bases). Germline CDR1 and CDR2: KGHSH and LQKENI. The germline V and J ends were trimmed by 3 bases and 0 bases, with 15 bases remaining between them. The CDR3 loop spans 17 amino acids. CDR3 protein: CASSPRQADSSGNTIYF. Here the CDR3 DNA reads TGTGCCAGCTCACCCAGACAGGCCGACAGCTCTGGAAACACCATATATTTT.

V usage is TRBV21-1 and J usage is TRBJ2-3; no check of the table's D call, TRBD1, against the DNA was made. TRBV21-1 is classified as a pseudogene. The CDR3 spans 20 residues. In DNA, the CDR3 is TGTGCCAGCAGCAATAGGAGGACGAACCGGGTCCAACGTAGCACAGATACGCAGTATTTT. Encoded protein: CASSNRRTNRVQRSTDTQYF.

The sample holds a few counts of this clonotype. The chain carries TRBV12-3 or TRBV12-4 and TRBJ2-1; TRBD2 matches 7 bases. The trim removed 4 bases at V and 6 bases at J, leaving 12 bases unmatched. The CDR3 runs to 16 residues. The CDR3 loop is CASSSTSGGGPNEQFF. DNA of the CDR3: TGTGCCAGCAGTTCTACTTCTGGGGGAGGGCCCAATGAGCAGTTCTTC.

For the CDR3, the DNA is TGTGCCAGCAGTGAGCTTGACAGGCACCCTTATGGCTACACCTTC. Protein product: CASSELDRHPYGYTF. The rearrangement links TRBV6-1 to TRBJ1-2; TRBD1 is a possible D gene (6 bases). V was trimmed by 3 bases and J by 5 bases, leaving 16 bases between them. Germline lookup yields CDR1 MNHNS and CDR2 SASEGT. The CDR3 totals 15 residues.

The chain combines TRBV20-1 with TRBJ2-3, with 9 bases matching TRBD2. This CDR3 comprises 17 residues. The J segment lost 0 bases and the V segment lost 2 bases, leaving 9 bases of the junction unmatched. Germline V CDR1 and CDR2: DFQATT, SNEGSKA (reference sequence). The CDR3 nucleotides are TGCAGTGCTAGACCCTGGCGGGGGGGCGGCAGCACAGATACGCAGTATTTT. Translating gives CSARPWRGGGSTDTQYF.

In its sample, this clonotype was seen a few times. The gene calls are TRBV7-7 and TRBJ2-5, with D perhaps TRBD1 (6 bases). This CDR3 spans 14 amino acids. Germline-derived CDR1 and CDR2 are SSHAT and FNYEAQ (reference sequence). The ends were cut back, 4 bases at V and 1 base at J, with 10 bases in the middle. CDR3 nucleotides: TGTGCCAGCAGCTACGGACAGTTCCAAGAGACCCAGTACTTC. This encodes CASSYGQFQETQYF.

The rearrangement links TRBV12-3 or TRBV12-4 to TRBJ2-5; D is possibly TRBD2 (6 bases). The CDR3 spans 14 residues. Between the trimmed V and J ends, which lost 3 bases and 5 bases, there was a span of 13 bases. CDR3 residues: CASSFQGGTETQYF. The CDR3 region has the DNA TGTGCCAGCAGTTTCCAAGGCGGGACTGAGACCCAGTACTTC.

The gene calls are TRBV18 and TRBJ2-5; 9 nucleotides line up with TRBD2. The DNA matches TRBJ2-1 better at its end, which makes the J call doubtful. Germline loops: CDR1 KGHSH, CDR2 LQKENI. This CDR3 comprises 14 residues. The DNA for the CDR3 is TGTGCCAGCTCAGCTCCGGGACTAGCAGGTGAGCAGTTCTTC. It translates to CASSAPGLAGEQFF.

This clonotype was counted between two and nine times. CDR3 sequence reads: CASSQGLGQNSNQPQHF. In DNA form, the CDR3 reads TGTGCCAGCAGCCAAGGTCTCGGACAGAATAGCAATCAGCCCCAGCATTTT. The chain carries TRBV3-1 and TRBJ1-5, with D possibly TRBD1 on 6 matching bases. The CDR3 covers 17 residues. With 1 base removed from V and 0 bases from J, the gap between germline ends came to 13 bases. Germline V lookup: CDR1 LGHDT, CDR2 YNNKEL (reference sequence).

V gene TRBV4-2 combines with J gene TRBJ1-4; TRBD1 aligns across 8 bases. CDR1 is LGHNA, CDR2 YNFKEQ, per germline. J lost 8 bases, V lost 0 bases, and 11 bases had no gene match. This CDR3 region has 17 residues. The CDR3 sequence: CASSQEGTGGIWEKLFF. The CDR3 bases are TGTGCCAGCAGCCAAGAGGGAACAGGGGGTATTTGGGAAAAACTGTTTTTT.

The rearrangement links TRBV6-5 to TRBJ1-1; 8 positions match TRBD1. CDR3 length: 13 amino acids. The germline CDR1 and CDR2 sequences are MNHEY and SVGAGI. J lost 4 bases, V lost 7 bases, and 5 bases had no gene match. CDR3 coding DNA: TGTGCCAGCACGACAACAGGGGGCACTGAAGCTTTCTTT. Translating it yields CASTTTGGTEAFF.

The rearrangement uses TRBV20-1 and TRBJ1-1; 8 bases are a match to TRBD1. The CDR3 totals 13 residues. With V trimmed by 2 bases and J by 11 bases, 10 bases remained unmatched. Germline values: CDR1 DFQATT, CDR2 SNEGSKA (reference sequence). The CDR3 coding sequence is TGCAGTGCTAGAACAGGGGGGGTCCCGGACGCTTTCTTT. Protein product: CSARTGGVPDAFF.

Only a few counts were recorded for this clonotype. J is TRBJ2-1 and V is TRBV19, with 8 bases fitting TRBD1. This CDR3 region has 14 residues. Germline-derived CDR1 and CDR2 are LNHDA and SQIVND (reference sequence). V shed 3 bases, J shed 5 bases, and the junction held 3 bases outside the gene matches. This CDR3 is CASSILDRDNEQFF. In DNA form, the CDR3 reads TGTGCCAGTAGTATCCTGGACAGGGACAATGAGCAGTTCTTC.

In this sample, this clonotype turned up a few times. The CDR3 sequence is CASSLSSGPYNEQFF. CDR3 coding DNA: TGTGCCAGCAGCTTGTCTAGCGGGCCGTACAATGAGCAGTTCTTC. The chain carries TRBV7-2 and TRBJ2-7; TRBD2 matches 8 bases. The J call may be wrong; the DNA end is better matched by TRBJ2-1. The CDR3 spans 15 residues. The germline CDR1 and CDR2 sequences are SGHTA and FQGNSA.

To note about this clonotype: One junction end does not reproduce the germline sequence, and a read error may be involved. The chain is built from TRBV19 and TRBJ2-6, with 9 positions matching TRBD1. This CDR3 comprises 17 residues. The germline CDR1 and CDR2 sequences are LNHDA and SQIVND (reference sequence). In DNA, the CDR3 is TGTGCCAGTAGTATGAACAGGGGGCCCTCTGGGGCCAACGTCCTGACCTTC. It encodes CASSMNRGPSGANVLTF.

The gene calls are TRBV14 and TRBJ1-2; the D is unclear. Trimming stripped 0 bases from V and 6 bases from J, with 11 bases between. Germline V gene lookup returns CDR1 SGHDN and CDR2 FVKESK. The CDR3 length is 14 residues. This CDR3 is CASSQDLPLHGYTF. As DNA, the CDR3 is TGTGCCAGCAGCCAAGATCTTCCGCTTCATGGCTACACCTTC.

In its sample, this clonotype was seen a few times. The V and J genes are TRBV3-1 and TRBJ1-4; no clear D. This CDR3 is built from 12 residues. CDR1 is LGHDT, CDR2 YNNKEL, per germline (reference sequence). Between the trimmed V and J ends, which lost 1 base and 8 bases, there was a span of 5 bases. This CDR3 reads CASSQVQEKLFF. The CDR3 nucleotides read TGTGCCAGCAGCCAAGTACAAGAAAAACTGTTTTTT.